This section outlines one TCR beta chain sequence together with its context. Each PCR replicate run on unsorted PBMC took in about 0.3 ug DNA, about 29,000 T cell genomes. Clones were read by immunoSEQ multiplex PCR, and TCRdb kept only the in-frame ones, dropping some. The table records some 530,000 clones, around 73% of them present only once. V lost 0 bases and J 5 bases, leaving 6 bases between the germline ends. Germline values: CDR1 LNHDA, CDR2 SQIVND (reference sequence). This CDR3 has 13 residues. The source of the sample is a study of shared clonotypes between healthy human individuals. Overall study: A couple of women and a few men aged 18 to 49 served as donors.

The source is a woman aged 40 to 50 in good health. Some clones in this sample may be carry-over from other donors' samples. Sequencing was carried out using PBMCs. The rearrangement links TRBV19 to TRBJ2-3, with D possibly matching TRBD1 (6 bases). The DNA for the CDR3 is TGTGCCAGTAGTATAGAAGGGGGAGATACGCAGTATTTT. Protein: CASSIEGGDTQYF. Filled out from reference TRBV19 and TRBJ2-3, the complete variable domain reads DGGITQSPKYLFRKEGQNVTLSCEQNLNHDAMYWYRQDPGQGLRLIYYSQIVNDFQKGDIAEGYSVSREKKESFPLTVTSAQKNPTAFYLCASSIEGGDTQYFGPGTRLTVL.